These T cell receptor beta chains were read from a single sample in a study of cytomegalovirus exposure and HLA in healthy donors. The method was immunoSEQ multiplex PCR; TCRdb's version includes in-frame clones alone and lacks a portion of them. The data contain around 170,000 clones, more than 75% of them singletons. The sequencing input was PBMCs. Receptors were obtained from a male donor in good health and CMV-seronegative. Both conserved end residues are part of each CDR3. A D gene is named only where the DNA matches it firmly. The listing skips clone size in some rows; elsewhere it reads once, few, many or a size class.

CDR3nt,CDR3aa,abundance,d_gene,len,v_gene,j_gene
TGTGCCAGCAGTTACAGCGACAGGGCTTACGAGCAGTACTTC,CASSYSDRAYEQYF,once,TRBD1,14,TRBV6-5,TRBJ2-7
TGTGCCAGTAGTATTGAGGGAGGGCCATCTGAGCAGTTCTTC,CASSIEGGPSEQFF,-,TRBD2,14,TRBV19,TRBJ2-1
TGTGCCAGCAGTTCACTAGCGGGAGGGCCGGTCGGGGAGCTGTTTTTT,CASSSLAGGPVGELFF,few,TRBD2,16,TRBV28,TRBJ2-2
TGTGCCAGCAGCTTCACGGGCTTAGGGGGCAATGAGCAGTTCTTC,CASSFTGLGGNEQFF,-,-,15,TRBV5-4,TRBJ2-1
TGTGCCAGCAGCTTAGTCGGGACAGGGGGCAATCAGCCCCAGCATTTT,CASSLVGTGGNQPQHF,-,TRBD1,16,TRBV7-9,TRBJ1-5
TGTGCCAGCAGCTCACAGGAGAACACTGAAGCTTTCTTT,CASSSQENTEAFF,-,-,13,TRBV7-3,TRBJ1-1
TGTGCCAGCAGCGTAGGGACAGGCGCCTACGAGCAGTACTTC,CASSVGTGAYEQYF,-,TRBD1,14,TRBV9,TRBJ2-7
TGTGCTAGCAGCCGCGGGACTTCAAACACCGGGGAGCTGTTTTTT,CASSRGTSNTGELFF,-,-,15,TRBV7-7,TRBJ2-2
TGTGCCAGCAGTTGGTCTAGCGGTAATGAGCAGTTCTTC,CASSWSSGNEQFF,-,TRBD2,13,TRBV27,TRBJ2-1
TGTGCCAGCAGTAGACTAGCGGGAGACAATGAGCAGTTCTTC,CASSRLAGDNEQFF,-,TRBD2,14,TRBV28,TRBJ2-1
TGTGCCAGCAGCTCGGGACAGGTATCCGAGCAGTTCTTC,CASSSGQVSEQFF,-,TRBD1,13,TRBV11-2,TRBJ2-1
TGTGCCAGCAGTTTACGCGACGCCGGGACACCCTCAGATACGCAGTATTTT,CASSLRDAGTPSDTQYF,once,-,17,TRBV27,TRBJ2-3
TGTGCCAGCACCCCCCTAAGGACTAGCGGGAGATACAATGAGCAGTTCTTC,CASTPLRTSGRYNEQFF,-,TRBD2,17,TRBV28,TRBJ2-1
TGTGCCAGCAGTCCCCCCCGGGGCTATGGCTACACCTTC,CASSPPRGYGYTF,-,-,13,TRBV27,TRBJ1-2
TGTGCCAGCAGCCCTACAGGGGCCGGGGAGCTGTTTTTT,CASSPTGAGELFF,-,TRBD1,13,TRBV11-2,TRBJ2-2
TGTGCCAGCAGCTTAGCGCCCGGGACATCGTTTAATTCACCCCTCCACTTT,CASSLAPGTSFNSPLHF,few,-,17,TRBV7-9,TRBJ1-6
TGTGCCAGCAGTCTAGCGGGAGGGCTCTATGAGCAGTTCTTC,CASSLAGGLYEQFF,-,TRBD2,14,TRBV14,TRBJ2-1
TGTGCCAGCAGCTCCGGGACAGCGAGCTCCTACAATGAGCAGTTCTTC,CASSSGTASSYNEQFF,-,TRBD1,16,TRBV28,TRBJ2-1
TGTGCCAGCAGCTTAGAGGGGACTAGCGGGAGTGCGCAGTTCTTC,CASSLEGTSGSAQFF,-,TRBD2,15,TRBV11-2,TRBJ2-1
TGTGCCAGCTCCCCGGACAGTTCTTGGGGCTACACCTTC,CASSPDSSWGYTF,-,-,13,TRBV18,TRBJ1-2
TGTGCCAGCAGCAAAGTGGCGGCACAAGAGACCCAGTACTTC,CASSKVAAQETQYF,-,-,14,TRBV21-1,TRBJ2-5
TGTGCCTGGAGATGGGAGGGCTACACCTTC,CAWRWEGYTF,-,-,10,TRBV30,TRBJ1-2
TGTGCCAGTAGCCACTCAAGGACAGGGGGTTCCGGGGAGCTGTTTTTT,CASSHSRTGGSGELFF,-,TRBD1,16,TRBV19,TRBJ2-2
TGTGCCAGCAGTTTAGGTCAGGGGCGGGAAAAACTGTTTTTT,CASSLGQGREKLFF,-,-,14,TRBV28,TRBJ1-4
TGTGCCAGCAGAAGCGGACAGTACGAGCAGTACTTC,CASRSGQYEQYF,once,-,12,TRBV27,TRBJ2-7
TGTGCCAGCAAGCCCTATGAGAACACTGAAGCTTTCTTT,CASKPYENTEAFF,-,-,13,TRBV2,TRBJ1-1
TGTGCCAGTAGTCTAACCTGGACAGTTCCTGAAGCTTTCTTT,CASSLTWTVPEAFF,once,-,14,TRBV19,TRBJ1-1
TGCGCCAGCAGCCAAACAGCGGCACGCACAGATACGCAGTATTTT,CASSQTAARTDTQYF,-,-,15,TRBV4-3,TRBJ2-3
TGTGCCAGCAGACCCCCCACTAGCGGCCCTTTCTCCGAGCAGTACTTC,CASRPPTSGPFSEQYF,-,TRBD2,16,TRBV2,TRBJ2-7
TGTGCCAGCAGCCCCCTTAGGGGGGGACTGAAAAACATTCAGTACTTC,CASSPLRGGLKNIQYF,-,-,16,TRBV14,TRBJ2-4
TGTGCCAGCTCACGAACTGCGACAGGCGGCCTCTACGAGCAGTACTTC,CASSRTATGGLYEQYF,-,-,16,TRBV18,TRBJ2-7
TGTGCCAGCAGCTCAGGGACTAGCGGGGGGGAGACAGATACGCAGTATTTT,CASSSGTSGGETDTQYF,once,TRBD2,17,TRBV7-2,TRBJ2-3
TGTGCCAGCAGTTTATCGGGACAAGACTACGAGCAGTACTTC,CASSLSGQDYEQYF,-,-,14,TRBV27,TRBJ2-7
TGTGCCAGCAGCTTGCTTTTTGTAGGGGCAAACACTGAAGCTTTCTTT,CASSLLFVGANTEAFF,few,-,16,TRBV5-6,TRBJ1-1
TGTGCCAGCAGTGAAGCGGAGTTTCTGGGGAGCAAAGCTTTCTTT,CASSEAEFLGSKAFF,-,-,15,TRBV6-1,TRBJ1-1
TGTGCCAGTAGTATAGGACAGAACTCCTACGAGCAGTACTTC,CASSIGQNSYEQYF,-,-,14,TRBV19,TRBJ2-7
TGTGCCAGCTCACCTACGTGGTTAGAAGGCAATCAGCCCCAGCATTTT,CASSPTWLEGNQPQHF,-,-,16,TRBV18,TRBJ1-5
TGTGCCAGCAGACAGGGGGCAGATTCTGGAAACACCATATATTTT,CASRQGADSGNTIYF,-,TRBD1,15,TRBV7-8,TRBJ1-3
TGTGCCAGCAGTGTGCTAGCAGCTAAAGAGACCCAGTACTTC,CASSVLAAKETQYF,-,-,14,TRBV6-1,TRBJ2-5
TGTGCCAGCAGCTGGACAGGGGACTCCTACGAGCAGTACTTC,CASSWTGDSYEQYF,-,TRBD1,14,TRBV5-4,TRBJ2-7
TGCGCCAGCAGCCAGGGGGACAGTCTCTCACCCCTCCACTTT,CASSQGDSLSPLHF,-,TRBD1,14,TRBV4-3,TRBJ1-6
TGTGCCTGGAATGGGGCGAATAACTATGGCTACACCTTC,CAWNGANNYGYTF,-,-,13,TRBV30,TRBJ1-2
TGCGCCAGCAGCCCTACAGGCGTTAACTATGGCTACACCTTC,CASSPTGVNYGYTF,-,-,14,TRBV4-1,TRBJ1-2
TGTGCCAGCCTAGCGGATCCCCCGGAGAGGGAGACCCAGTACTTC,CASLADPPERETQYF,-,TRBD2,15,TRBV25-1,TRBJ2-5
TGTGCCAGCAGCTTAGCTACCGCGGCGGTGGAGCAGTTCTTC,CASSLATAAVEQFF,-,-,14,TRBV11-2,TRBJ2-1
TGTGCTAGTGGTTTGGTAATGGGGAGCGCAGATACGCAGTATTTT,CASGLVMGSADTQYF,-,-,15,TRBV12-5,TRBJ2-3
TGTGCCAGCAGCCTAAAATACCTCGACAGGGTAAGCAATCAGCCCCAGCATTTT,CASSLKYLDRVSNQPQHF,-,TRBD1,18,TRBV27,TRBJ1-5
TGTGCCAGCAGGGAAGACGCACCTTCAGGGGGCTACACCTTC,CASREDAPSGGYTF,-,-,14,TRBV2,TRBJ1-2
TGCGCCAGCAGCCCTATCGAGCGGGGGGTCAGGGAGACCCAGTACTTC,CASSPIERGVRETQYF,few,TRBD2,16,TRBV4-1,TRBJ2-5